This passage covers 18 T cell receptor beta chains from one sample sequenced in a study of response to subunit inactivated influenza vaccine. Each CDR3 protein is one row after TCRdb ran MiXCR on the RT-PCR reads. The table shows 500,000 or so distinct CDR3 sequences, with approximately 15% occurring only once. This specimen consisted of CD4+ T cells sorted from PBMCs, obtained roughly 24 months after vaccination. All receptors come from a man aged 45 to 75 who received an inactivated influenza vaccine.

The DNA of the CDR3 is TGTGCCAGCACCCGGGTTGGGACGCCAGGGCAGCCCCAGCATTTT. The encoded protein is CASTRVGTPGQPQHF. The rearrangement joins TRBV28 to TRBJ1-5, with D possibly matching TRBD1 (5 bases). The V end lost 7 bases, the J end lost 7 bases, and 20 bases lay between the germline ends. The CDR3 covers 15 residues. In germline, CDR1 is MDHEN, CDR2 SYDVKM.

This rearrangement joins TRBV6-1 to TRBJ2-4, with D unclear. Germline CDR1 MNHNS, CDR2 SASEGT. The V end lost 10 bases, the J end lost 2 bases, and 15 bases lay between the germline ends. The CDR3 has 14 residues. CDR3 in amino acids: CAITSVGTKNIQYF. CDR3 in DNA: TGTGCCATAACGTCTGTGGGAACCAAAAACATTCAGTACTTC.

This sequence joins TRBV13 and TRBJ1-3; D is unclear. V shed 6 bases and J shed 2 bases, with 5 bases lying between them. This CDR3 contains 12 residues. From germline, CDR1 is PRHDT and CDR2 FYEKMQ (reference sequence). The CDR3 reads CASRAAGNTIYF. DNA for the CDR3: TGTGCCAGCAGGGCCGCTGGAAACACCATATATTTT.

J is TRBJ1-6 and V is TRBV6-5; 8 bases map to TRBD1. CDR1 is MNHEY, CDR2 SVGAGI, per germline. The trim removed 10 bases at V and 7 bases at J, leaving 3 bases unmatched. The CDR3 is made up of 12 amino acids. The CDR3 coding sequence is TGTGCCACCAGGACAGGGAATTCACCCCTCCACTTT. As protein: CATRTGNSPLHF.

This clonotype was seen a handful of times. The chain is built from TRBV2 and TRBJ2-1; D is unresolved. Germline V CDR1 and CDR2: SNHLY, FYNNEI. Trimming shortened V by 4 bases and J by 3 bases, and 10 bases separated the two germline ends. The CDR3 is 14 residues long. CDR3: CASSGTVNYNEQFF. The CDR3 DNA reads as TGTGCCAGCAGTGGTACAGTAAACTACAATGAGCAGTTCTTC.

The chain joins TRBV20-1 to TRBJ2-7; TRBD1 matches 10 bases. This CDR3 contains 13 residues. J gave up 3 bases and V 5 bases, and 4 bases lay outside the gene matches. Germline loops: CDR1 DFQATT, CDR2 SNEGSKA (reference sequence). The CDR3 DNA reads TGCAGTGCTTTTCGGGACAGGGGCTACGAGCAGTACTTC. It specifies CSAFRDRGYEQYF.

This clonotype was seen only a few times. The chain joins TRBV2 to TRBJ1-5, with D perhaps TRBD1 (6 bases). The V gene lost 5 bases and the J gene lost 7 bases, with 15 bases spanning the gap. The germline V gene has CDR1 SNHLY and CDR2 FYNNEI. This CDR3 is 14 amino acids long. As DNA, the CDR3 is TGTGCCAGCAGTCCCGGGGGCAGGGCACAGCCCCAGCATTTT. Protein: CASSPGGRAQPQHF.

The gene calls are TRBV2 and TRBJ2-1; D remains ambiguous. The germline gives CDR1 SNHLY, CDR2 FYNNEI. Trimming took 3 bases from V and 1 from J, leaving 13 bases between them. The CDR3 has 16 residues. The chain's CDR3 is CASSDGLGFSYNEQFF. CDR3 bases: TGTGCCAGCAGTGACGGTCTAGGGTTTTCCTACAATGAGCAGTTCTTC.

This clonotype turned up a few times. The chain joins TRBV7-8 to TRBJ2-1, with 9 positions matching TRBD2. The CDR3 is made up of 16 amino acids. From germline, CDR1 is SGHVS and CDR2 FQNEAQ. Trimming cost V 2 bases and J 5 bases; bases outside gene matches: 7. This chain's CDR3 is CASSLLQRGVNNEQFF. The CDR3 DNA sequence: TGTGCCAGCAGCTTACTACAGCGGGGGGTAAACAATGAGCAGTTCTTC.

The rearrangement uses TRBV20-1 and TRBJ1-5; D is ambiguous. CDR3 length: 13 residues. Germline V gives CDR1 DFQATT, CDR2 SNEGSKA (reference sequence). V lost 6 bases, J lost 7 bases, and 16 bases lay in between. The CDR3 loop reads CSAKTGKEQPQHF. CDR3 bases: TGCAGTGCAAAGACCGGGAAAGAGCAGCCCCAGCATTTT.

As DNA, the CDR3 is TGCAGCCTTACCGGGACTAGCGCATACGAGCAGTACTTC. It specifies CSLTGTSAYEQYF. The gene calls are TRBV20-1 and TRBJ2-7, with TRBD2 identical over 10 bases. The germline V gene encodes CDR1 DFQATT and CDR2 SNEGSKA (reference sequence). The CDR3 length is 13 residues.

There are a few counts of this clonotype. The V call is TRBV29-1, the J call TRBJ2-7, with D tentatively TRBD1 (5 bases). The length of the CDR3 is 13 residues. Trimming left V 6 bases short and J 6 bases short, with 18 bases between. Germline lookup yields CDR1 SQVTM and CDR2 ANQGSEA. CDR3 in amino acids: CSVQPWGPGEQYF. The CDR3, as DNA: TGCAGCGTACAGCCTTGGGGCCCGGGCGAGCAGTACTTC.

In its sample, this clonotype was seen a few times. The genes are TRBV25-1 and TRBJ2-1; 7 bases fit TRBD2. Germline CDR1 and CDR2: MGHDK and SYGVNS. V shed 8 bases, J shed 7 bases, and the junction held 8 bases outside the gene matches. CDR3 length equals 13 residues. The CDR3 DNA sequence: TGTGCCAGCGGGAGGGGAATGGGGAATGAGCAGTTCTTC. It encodes CASGRGMGNEQFF.

This clonotype has more than one count but fewer than ten. The CDR3 DNA is TGTGCCAGCAGCCACGGACAGGGAGGGAAAGAGACCCAGTACTTC. Translated, it gives CASSHGQGGKETQYF. V and J are TRBV4-2 and TRBJ2-5, with TRBD1 as a possible D gene (8 bases). V lost 3 bases and J lost 3, with 14 bases in between. Germline assignment: CDR1 LGHNA and CDR2 YNFKEQ. The CDR3 contains 15 residues.

This sequence joins TRBV4-2 and TRBJ2-1; D might be TRBD2 (6 bases). CDR1 and CDR2 (germline): LGHNA, YNFKEQ. V was shortened by 3 bases and J by 8 bases, with 23 bases between the two germline ends. This CDR3 is built from 17 residues. CDR3 coding DNA: TGTGCCAGCAGCCAGGGCCTGGGGGGTCAATTGGGCGATGAGCAGTTCTTC. Encoded protein: CASSQGLGGQLGDEQFF.

This clonotype occurred a few times. The chain employs TRBV6-5 and TRBJ1-2; D not resolved. This CDR3 spans 14 amino acids. The V end lost 2 bases, the J end lost 2 bases, and 9 bases lay between the germline ends. Germline assignment: CDR1 MNHEY and CDR2 SVGAGI. CDR3 protein: CASSYQRLNYGYTF. CDR3 bases: TGTGCCAGCAGTTACCAAAGATTAAACTATGGCTACACCTTC.

This clonotype turned up a few times. The chain employs TRBV7-2 and TRBJ2-7, with 7 positions matching TRBD2. CDR1 and CDR2 from the germline V gene are SGHTA and FQGNSA. This CDR3 spans 16 amino acids. Trimming took 4 bases from V and 0 from J; bases not matched to a gene: 9. CDR3 DNA: TGTGCCAGCAGCTACGATAGCGGGCTGAGCTCCTACGAGCAGTACTTC. Amino acids: CASSYDSGLSSYEQYF.

The chain uses TRBV4-2 and TRBJ2-3; 8 positions match TRBD2. The germline gives CDR1 LGHNA, CDR2 YNFKEQ. This CDR3 comprises 15 residues. The ends lost 4 bases at V and 0 bases at J; junction bases unmatched: 3. The CDR3 DNA sequence: TGTGCCAGCAGCCCAGCTAGCGGGAGCACAGATACGCAGTATTTT. It yields the protein CASSPASGSTDTQYF.